The 17 T cell receptor beta chains below come from one sample, sequenced in a study of T cells in Graves' hyperthyroidism and ophthalmopathy. RNA transcripts served as the template for amplifying TCR beta CDR3 regions. TCR CDR3 regions were first amplified by RT-PCR with HTBI primers. TCRdb called the multiplex PCR reads again in MiXCR, with one record for every CDR3 protein. Of approximately 300,000 distinct CDR3 sequences in the sample, roughly 19% were seen once. Sequencing input: blood. The receptors stem from a middle-aged man with Graves' ophthalmopathy.

The CDR3 protein is CSVVFEMNTEAFF. The CDR3, as DNA: TGCAGCGTAGTTTTCGAGATGAACACTGAAGCTTTCTTT. This chain connects TRBV29-1 to TRBJ1-1; D remains unclear. The germline V gene encodes CDR1 SQVTM and CDR2 ANQGSEA. Trimming left V 6 bases short and J 0 bases short, with 11 bases between. The CDR3 contains 13 residues.

This clonotype was seen at least ten times. This chain joins TRBV15 and TRBJ1-4; D is perhaps TRBD1 (5 bases). CDR1 is LNHNV, CDR2 YYDKDF, per germline (reference sequence). The CDR3 length is 15 residues. Trimming removed 4 bases at V and 0 bases at J, with 9 bases between. The CDR3 bases are TGTGCCACCAGCATGGCGACAGCAACTAATGAAAAACTGTTTTTT. Translating it yields CATSMATATNEKLFF.

As for this clonotype: The conserved closing phenylalanine or tryptophan is absent in this CDR3, likely reflecting a read error. The chain joins TRBV5-1 to TRBJ2-3; 9 bases match TRBD1. The CDR3 is 17 amino acids. The germline gives CDR1 SGHRS, CDR2 YFSETQ. The V and J ends lost 4 bases and 4 bases, in that order; junction bases with no gene match: 13. The CDR3 spells CASSLRTSGTGSDTQYS. CDR3 DNA sequence: TGCGCCAGCAGCCTTAGGACCTCCGGGACAGGGTCAGATACGCAGTATTCT.

This clonotype occurred many times. The chain links TRBV27 to TRBJ2-7; no definite D call. Looked up from germline, CDR1 is MNHEY and CDR2 is SMNVEV (reference sequence). This CDR3 has 14 amino acids. V lost 3 bases and J lost 4, with 13 bases in between. The CDR3 DNA follows: TGTGCCAGCAGTTTCGGCGAGAGTGGATACGAGCAGTACTTC. It encodes CASSFGESGYEQYF.

In this sample, this clonotype turned up many times. The chain carries TRBV5-6 and TRBJ2-7; D remains unclear. The CDR3 spans 13 residues. Germline V gene lookup returns CDR1 SGHDT and CDR2 YYEEEE. Trimming removed 4 bases from V and 0 bases from J, with 8 bases in between. CDR3 amino acids: CASSLYNSYEQYF. The CDR3 nucleotides read TGTGCCAGCAGCCTATACAACTCCTACGAGCAGTACTTC.

This clonotype was observed a handful of times. The rearrangement links TRBV27 to TRBJ1-5; 7 nucleotides align to TRBD1. Germline CDR1 and CDR2: MNHEY and SMNVEV (reference sequence). CDR3 length: 15 residues. The ends lost 5 bases at V and 0 bases at J; junction bases unmatched: 4. This CDR3 is CASSPRGDSNQPQHF. CDR3 sequence (DNA): TGTGCCAGCAGTCCCAGGGGGGATAGCAATCAGCCCCAGCATTTT.

This clonotype was observed at least ten times. The rearrangement joins TRBV13 to TRBJ2-5; a possible D gene is TRBD1 (5 bases). Germline V lookup: CDR1 PRHDT, CDR2 FYEKMQ (reference sequence). This CDR3 comprises 15 residues. V lost 5 bases and J lost 5, with 18 bases in between. In nucleotides, the CDR3 is TGTGCCAGCAGCCCGCGGTACTCAGCAGGGGAGACCCAGTACTTC. Protein: CASSPRYSAGETQYF.

The CDR3 DNA follows: TGCGCCAGCAGTGAGTCGGTGGAAGGGGGGCCCTATGGCTACACCTTC. Its protein is CASSESVEGGPYGYTF. This chain connects TRBV10-1 to TRBJ1-2; a weak D match, TRBD1 (6 bases). Germline loops: CDR1 WNHNN, CDR2 SYGVQD (reference sequence). Trimming left V 0 bases short and J 4 bases short, with 15 bases between. The CDR3 runs to 16 residues.

The genes are TRBV7-2 and TRBJ2-7, with TRBD2 matching 8 bases. Unmatched junction bases numbered 6, after V lost 5 bases and J lost 0 bases. Germline V lookup: CDR1 SGHTA, CDR2 FQGNSA. CDR3 length equals 15 residues. The CDR3 is CASSVRSGSSYEQYF. CDR3 DNA sequence: TGTGCCAGCAGCGTTCGAAGCGGGAGCTCCTACGAGCAGTACTTC.

Written as DNA, the CDR3 is TGTGCCAGCAAGGTGAATTCGAACACTGAAGCTTTCTTT. It encodes CASKVNSNTEAFF. This chain connects TRBV6-1 to TRBJ1-1, with D uncertain. V was shortened by 7 bases and J by 1 base, with 10 bases between the two germline ends. The CDR3 is 13 residues long. Germline CDR1 is MNHNS and CDR2 is SASEGT.

This clonotype was counted only a few times. The CDR3 sequence: CASRKTRDRLTPMDTQYF. CDR3 DNA sequence: TGTGCCAGTAGGAAGACAAGGGACAGGCTAACCCCGATGGATACGCAGTATTTT. The chain carries TRBV19 and TRBJ2-3, with 8 positions matching TRBD1. Germline loops: CDR1 LNHDA, CDR2 SQIVND (reference sequence). With V trimmed by 6 bases and J by 6 bases, 20 bases remained unmatched. The CDR3 length is 18 residues. Combining the CDR3 with reference TRBV19 and TRBJ2-3 gives the whole variable domain DGGITQSPKYLFRKEGQNVTLSCEQNLNHDAMYWYRQDPGQGLRLIYYSQIVNDFQKGDIAEGYSVSREKKESFPLTVTSAQKNPTAFYLCASRKTRDRLTPMDTQYFGPGTRLTVL.

This CDR3 reads CASSPSWGMGTDTQYF. The CDR3 DNA sequence: TGTGCCAGCAGCCCGTCTTGGGGGATGGGCACAGATACGCAGTATTTT. The chain employs TRBV6-1 and TRBJ2-3; D tentatively fits TRBD1 or TRBD2 (5 bases each). The CDR3 has 16 amino acids. V lost 6 bases to trimming and J lost 1 base, with 17 bases between them. Germline loops: CDR1 MNHNS, CDR2 SASEGT.

The chain joins TRBV28 to TRBJ1-2; 8 bases align to TRBD1. Germline assignment: CDR1 MDHEN and CDR2 SYDVKM. The V segment lost 3 bases and the J segment 4 bases; nucleotides outside the gene matches: 4. The CDR3 runs to 14 residues. The DNA for the CDR3 is TGTGCCAGCAGTTTGGACAGGGAGGGCTATGGCTACACCTTC. Translating it yields CASSLDREGYGYTF.

This clonotype showed up many times. The chain uses TRBV6-1 and TRBJ1-1; the D is unclear. This CDR3 is built from 13 residues. The V gene lost 3 bases and the J gene lost 4 bases, with 9 bases spanning the gap. CDR1 and CDR2 from the germline V gene are MNHNS and SASEGT. CDR3 residues: CASSEVGVTEAFF. The CDR3, as DNA: TGTGCCAGCAGTGAGGTGGGCGTCACTGAAGCTTTCTTT.

The chain links TRBV20-1 to TRBJ2-7; D uncertain. The CDR3 runs to 14 residues. The V end was cut by 1 base, the J end by 0 bases, with 10 bases between. Per germline, CDR1 DFQATT and CDR2 SNEGSKA (reference sequence). In nucleotides, the CDR3 is TGCAGTGCTAGAGGGGCTCGTGGCTCCTACGAGCAGTACTTC. Translation: CSARGARGSYEQYF.

The sample holds many counts of this clonotype. The V and J genes are TRBV6-1 and TRBJ2-3; D may correspond to TRBD1 or TRBD2 (5 bases each). This CDR3 contains 15 residues. Germline loops: CDR1 MNHNS, CDR2 SASEGT. V shed 5 bases and J shed 1 base, with 13 bases lying between them. The CDR3 sequence is CASSPRRGGTDTQYF. CDR3 nucleotides: TGTGCCAGCAGTCCCCGTCGGGGCGGCACAGATACGCAGTATTTT.

This clonotype has ten or more counts. The chain recombines TRBV2 with TRBJ2-1; either TRBD1 or TRBD2 may fit D (6 bases each). V lost 4 bases, J lost 4 bases, and 14 bases lay in between. The V gene's germline CDR1 is SNHLY and CDR2 FYNNEI. The CDR3 is made up of 15 amino acids. The CDR3 spells CASSGPGEVYNEQFF. For the CDR3, the DNA is TGTGCCAGCAGTGGCCCAGGGGAGGTATACAATGAGCAGTTCTTC.